The present entry profiles one T cell receptor beta chain with its context. The CDR3 is 14 residues long. Germline CDR1 and CDR2: SGHTA and FQGNSA. V was clipped by 1 base and J by 15 bases; unmatched bases: 4. Sequencing was performed with immunoSEQ multiplex PCR; in TCRdb, only in-frame clones are kept and a portion is missing. The sample consists of just over 150,000 clones, approximately 94% of them appearing once. These data originate in a study of control samples from healthy donors and cancer patients. The sample comprised blood. The chain carries TRBV7-2 and TRBJ2-1, with 15 bases aligning to TRBD2. This TCR was recovered from a woman between 40 and 55 years old in good health. CDR3 nucleotide sequence: TGTGCCAGCAGCTTAGGGACTAGCGGGGGGGTCGTGTTCTTC. Its translation: CASSLGTSGGVVFF.